This passage covers 31 T cell receptor beta chains from one sample sequenced in a study of Ad26.COV2.S vaccination and SARS-CoV-2 variants. Treatment indicated: roughly 18 received Ad26.COV2.S at low or high dose, single or two shots; about five received placebo; per-sample allocation not given. Vaccine and placebo recipients were sampled on day 63 after the first injection. Assay: immunoSEQ multiplex PCR; the TCRdb copy retains only in-frame clones and omits some. Here the sample spans fewer than 500,000 clones, 89% being singletons. The starting material was peripheral blood, obtained in a trial of Ad26.COV2.S vaccine versus placebo. These receptors were collected from a person aged 18-65 years who received the Ad26.COV2.S COVID-19 vaccine or a placebo.

The chain uses TRBV4-3 and TRBJ2-1; 8 bases match TRBD2. Germline values: CDR1 LGHNA, CDR2 YSLEER. The CDR3 sequence is 16 residues long. J was trimmed by 7 bases and V by 0 bases; bases with no gene match: 8. Here the CDR3 DNA reads TGCGCCAGCAGCCAAGACCTCGGGGGGGGCGGGAATGAGCAGTTCTTC. Its protein is CASSQDLGGGGNEQFF.

This chain connects TRBV7-8 to TRBJ2-1, with D possibly matching TRBD2 (6 bases). This CDR3 is 14 amino acids long. Germline V gene data show CDR1 as SGHVS and CDR2 as FQNEAQ. V dropped 1 base and J dropped 6 bases, with 10 bases sitting between them. The CDR3 DNA sequence: TGTGCCAGCAGCTTAGTCCTAGCGAGCAATGAGCAGTTCTTC. Its translation: CASSLVLASNEQFF.

The chain couples TRBV12-2 to TRBJ2-7; TRBD2, as called in the table, went unchecked against the DNA. TRBV12-2 is a recognized pseudogene. There are 17 residues in the CDR3. The CDR3 DNA is TGTGCAAGTCGCTCCCTGAACCCAACTCGGGGGGAGTACGAGCAGTACTTC. As protein: CASRSLNPTRGEYEQYF.

The chain combines TRBV3-1 (or the pseudogene TRBV3-2) with TRBJ1-1; 12 bases map to TRBD1. The length of the CDR3 is 17 residues. The V and J ends lost 7 bases and 5 bases, in that order; junction bases with no gene match: 14. Germline V gene lookup returns CDR1 LGHDT and CDR2 YNNKEL (reference sequence). The CDR3 protein is CASTPRLGDRGQTEAFF. CDR3 in DNA: TGTGCCAGCACCCCCCGCCTCGGGGACAGGGGGCAGACTGAAGCTTTCTTT.

V is TRBV7-8 and J is TRBJ2-3; no clear D. The germline V and J ends were trimmed by 5 bases and 0 bases, with 0 bases remaining between them. Germline V gene lookup returns CDR1 SGHVS and CDR2 FQNEAQ. The CDR3 is made up of 11 amino acids. The CDR3 is CASSSTDTQYF. In nucleotides, the CDR3 is TGTGCCAGCAGCAGCACAGATACGCAGTATTTT.

The chain carries TRBV5-4 and TRBJ2-7; TRBD1 or TRBD2 may be the D gene (6 bases each). Germline lookup yields CDR1 SGHNT and CDR2 YYREEE (reference sequence). Trimming cost V 4 bases and J 3 bases, with 17 bases left between them. The CDR3 totals 15 residues. The CDR3 reads CASSPRGGGHYEQYF. The CDR3 coding sequence is TGTGCCAGCAGCCCTCGTGGAGGGGGACACTACGAGCAGTACTTC.

This chain connects TRBV7-3 to TRBJ1-1; no firm D call. Trimming shortened V by 4 bases and J by 1 base, and 16 bases separated the two germline ends. CDR3 length: 16 amino acids. CDR1 and CDR2 from the germline V gene are SGHTA and FQGTGA. CDR3 sequence (DNA): TGTGCCAGCAGCTCTCAGGCCGGAGCGGGGAACACTGAAGCTTTCTTT. The encoded protein is CASSSQAGAGNTEAFF.

This clone appeared a few times. The chain has TRBV11-1 and TRBJ1-4, with D perhaps matching TRBD1 (5 bases). Germline loops: CDR1 SGHAT, CDR2 FQDESV (reference sequence). The CDR3 has 14 residues. With 5 bases removed from V and 2 bases from J, the gap between germline ends came to 9 bases. CDR3 in DNA: TGTGCCAGCAGCACGAGGGGTACTAATGAAAAACTGTTTTTT. This gives the protein CASSTRGTNEKLFF.

This rearrangement joins TRBV2 to TRBJ1-5; D may be TRBD1 (5 bases). This CDR3 region has 14 residues. V shed 4 bases and J shed 5 bases, with 12 bases lying between them. From germline, CDR1 is SNHLY and CDR2 FYNNEI. As DNA, the CDR3 is TGTGCCAGCAGTGTTGCAGGGTGGGATCAGCCCCAGCATTTT. Its translation: CASSVAGWDQPQHF.

Turning to this clone: The germline gene is not matched at one end of the junction; a read error may be the cause. This chain joins TRBV23-1 and TRBJ2-2; maybe TRBD2 (5 bases). TRBV23-1 is given ORF status, its function remaining uncertain. CDR3 length equals 11 residues. The CDR3 DNA is TGCGCCAGCAGTCAAAACGGGAAGCTGTTTTTT. Amino acid sequence: CASSQNGKLFF.

The V and J genes are TRBV7-2 and TRBJ2-3; 14 bases are a match to TRBD2. CDR1 and CDR2 from the germline V gene are SGHTA and FQGNSA. V lost 4 bases and J lost 4; bases outside the gene matches: 13. The CDR3 is made up of 19 amino acids. The CDR3 DNA reads as TGTGCCAGCAGCTCAACGTACTTCGGGACTAGCGGGAGCTCAGATACGCAGTATTTT. It translates to CASSSTYFGTSGSSDTQYF.

This rearrangement joins TRBV11-2 to TRBJ2-1; 7 nucleotides agree with TRBD2. Germline V lookup: CDR1 SGHAT, CDR2 FQNNGV. The CDR3 covers 17 residues. The J segment lost 8 bases and the V segment lost 4 bases, leaving 17 bases of the junction unmatched. In DNA, the CDR3 is TGTGCCAGCAGCTCGGGGGTGAGGACTAGTGTATTCGATGAGCAGTTCTTC. Translation gives CASSSGVRTSVFDEQFF.

The chain joins TRBV10-3 to TRBJ2-5; D unclear. V was clipped by 6 bases and J by 1 base, with 6 bases between them. The CDR3 sequence is 12 residues long. Germline lookup yields CDR1 ENHRY and CDR2 SYGVKD. The CDR3 region is CAISGSQETQYF. In DNA, the CDR3 is TGTGCCATCAGCGGCAGCCAAGAGACCCAGTACTTC.

The chain recombines TRBV19 with TRBJ1-1; no clear D gene. Between the trimmed V and J ends, which lost 7 bases and 3 bases, there was a span of 18 bases. Germline-derived CDR1 and CDR2 are LNHDA and SQIVND (reference sequence). This CDR3 has 15 residues. The CDR3 DNA reads TGTGCCAGTAACGGTGGCCGCCCTTACCACACTGAAGCTTTCTTT. Translating it yields CASNGGRPYHTEAFF.

The chain combines TRBV15 with TRBJ1-2, with D possibly being TRBD1 (5 bases). Trimming took 3 bases from V and 6 from J, leaving 11 bases between them. The germline V gene encodes CDR1 LNHNV and CDR2 YYDKDF (reference sequence). There are 13 residues in the CDR3. The CDR3 region is CATSRGAGNGYTF. CDR3 coding DNA: TGTGCCACCAGCAGGGGTGCAGGGAATGGCTACACCTTC.

This sequence joins TRBV7-9 and TRBJ2-2, with D maybe TRBD1 (6 bases). Germline V gives CDR1 SEHNR, CDR2 FQNEAQ (reference sequence). The V end was cut by 10 bases, the J end by 7 bases, with 31 bases between. This CDR3 contains 18 residues. The CDR3 sequence is CATSRVSRTLQGYGELFF. CDR3 DNA: TGTGCCACCTCCAGAGTTAGTCGGACGTTACAGGGCTACGGGGAGCTGTTTTTT.

This clone was detected once. DNA for the CDR3: TGTGCCAGCAGTTTATGGGGGGGGATCTATGGCTACACCTTC. Its translation is CASSLWGGIYGYTF. The chain recombines TRBV27 with TRBJ1-2; the D gene is possibly TRBD1 (5 bases). With 1 base removed from V and 4 bases from J, the gap between germline ends came to 10 bases. There are 14 residues in the CDR3. Germline CDR1 is MNHEY and CDR2 is SMNVEV (reference sequence).

This sequence joins TRBV5-8 and TRBJ1-1; 7 bases line up with TRBD1. After removal of 5 bases from V and 2 bases from J, the junction contained 3 bases not matched to a gene. CDR1 is SGHTS and CDR2 is YDEGEE in the germline V gene. The CDR3 sequence is 13 residues long. The CDR3 sequence: CASRRGGNTEAFF. The CDR3 DNA follows: TGTGCCAGCAGGAGAGGGGGCAACACTGAAGCTTTCTTT.

This chain connects TRBV12-5 to TRBJ2-2; 10 bases fit TRBD1. After removal of 3 bases from V and 3 bases from J, the junction contained 4 bases not matched to a gene. The CDR3 contains 16 residues. Germline V gives CDR1 LGHNT, CDR2 FRNRAP. The CDR3 nucleotides are TGTGCTAGTGGTTTAGGACAGGGGGGGGACACCGGGGAGCTGTTTTTT. It is translated as CASGLGQGGDTGELFF.

The chain recombines TRBV2 with TRBJ2-5; D is tentatively TRBD1 or TRBD2 (6 bases each). Germline CDR1 is SNHLY and CDR2 is FYNNEI. The V end was cut by 6 bases, the J end by 3 bases, with 14 bases between. CDR3 length: 14 residues. The CDR3 nucleotides are TGTGCCAGCAGATGGGGGGCGGCAAAAGAGACCCAGTACTTC. Amino acids: CASRWGAAKETQYF.

On this clone: Other DNA sequences from this sample encode an identical CDR3 as well. CDR3 nucleotides: TGTGCCAGCAGCGTAGGAGGCGGGGGGGCTAATGAGCAGTTCTTC. It is translated as CASSVGGGGANEQFF. The V call is TRBV9, the J call TRBJ2-1; 9 nucleotides match TRBD2. The V and J ends lost 0 bases and 7 bases, in that order; junction bases with no gene match: 5. Germline loops: CDR1 SGDLS, CDR2 YYNGEE. The CDR3 contains 15 residues.

This clone was picked up one time. CDR3 nucleotide sequence: TGTGCCAGCGGGTGGACAGGGGGCGACTATGGCTACACCTTC. Translated, it gives CASGWTGGDYGYTF. The rearrangement links TRBV2 to TRBJ1-2, with 11 bases lining up with TRBD1. With V trimmed by 8 bases and J by 3 bases, 5 bases remained unmatched. CDR3 length: 14 amino acids. The germline gives CDR1 SNHLY, CDR2 FYNNEI.

This CDR3 is CASSPGRPQPQHF. The CDR3 nucleotides read TGTGCCAGCTCACCTGGCAGGCCCCAGCCCCAGCATTTT. This chain joins TRBV18 and TRBJ1-5; no reliable D call. Between the trimmed V and J ends, which lost 3 bases and 7 bases, there was a span of 10 bases. There are 13 residues in the CDR3. Germline V gene sequence: CDR1 KGHSH, CDR2 LQKENI.

The chain uses TRBV7-3 and TRBJ2-5; tentatively, D is TRBD1 or TRBD2 (5 bases each). The CDR3 has 19 residues. Germline V lookup: CDR1 SGHTA, CDR2 FQGTGA. Trimming took off 7 bases at V and 7 bases at J, with 34 bases between the two ends. Written as DNA, the CDR3 is TGTGCCAGCACCACACTCGGGGCGTCCGGGAATGGAGCGGAGGCGACCCAGTACTTC. Amino acid sequence: CASTTLGASGNGAEATQYF.

The V gene is TRBV24-1, the J gene TRBJ2-2; no definite D call. Trimming shortened V by 4 bases and J by 6 bases, and 11 bases separated the two germline ends. Germline V lookup: CDR1 KGHDR, CDR2 SFDVKD. The CDR3 has 14 amino acids. CDR3 loop: CATSDPGRPGELFF. The CDR3 DNA reads TGTGCCACCAGTGACCCAGGCCGTCCCGGGGAGCTGTTTTTT.

The J gene is TRBJ1-1, the V gene TRBV5-1; D unclear. Trimming stripped 4 bases from V and 4 bases from J, with 14 bases between. In germline, CDR1 is SGHRS, CDR2 YFSETQ. The CDR3 is 14 residues long. The CDR3: CASSAQEVGTEAFF. The CDR3 bases are TGCGCCAGCAGCGCTCAGGAGGTGGGCACTGAAGCTTTCTTT.

The V call is TRBV28, the J call TRBJ2-1; TRBD2 matches at 11 bases. CDR1 is MDHEN and CDR2 is SYDVKM in the germline V gene. Unmatched junction bases numbered 8, after V lost 7 bases and J lost 6 bases. The CDR3 length is 15 residues. This chain's CDR3 is CASTLGLAGINEQFF. The CDR3 coding sequence is TGTGCCAGCACCCTAGGACTAGCGGGTATCAATGAGCAGTTCTTC.

The count of this clone is one. The chain couples TRBV5-4 to TRBJ2-5; 12 nucleotides agree with TRBD1. With V trimmed by 3 bases and J by 4 bases, 4 bases remained unmatched. Germline-derived CDR1 and CDR2 are SGHNT and YYREEE (reference sequence). There are 15 residues in the CDR3. CDR3 nucleotide sequence: TGTGCCAGCAGCTCGAGGGACAGGGGGCGAGAGACCCAGTACTTC. Translated, it gives CASSSRDRGRETQYF.

V gene TRBV15 combines with J gene TRBJ2-2; D not resolved. Trimming left V 2 bases short and J 0 bases short, with 4 bases between. Germline loops: CDR1 LNHNV, CDR2 YYDKDF (reference sequence). The CDR3 totals 14 residues. CDR3 loop: CATSRRANTGELFF. The CDR3 coding sequence is TGTGCCACCAGCAGAAGGGCGAACACCGGGGAGCTGTTTTTT.

The DNA of the CDR3 is TGCGCCAGCAGCCCGCCGACAGGGGCAACAACAGAGACCCAGTACTTC. Its translation: CASSPPTGATTETQYF. V usage is TRBV5-1 and J usage is TRBJ2-5; TRBD1 matches at 8 bases. Germline V CDR1 and CDR2: SGHRS, YFSETQ. There are 16 residues in the CDR3. Losses at the gene ends were 4 bases for V and 4 bases for J; bases not matched to a gene: 12.

This clone was detected once. The genes are TRBV12-3 or TRBV12-4 and TRBJ1-1, with 7 bases identical to TRBD1. V lost 2 bases and J lost 4; bases outside the gene matches: 1. The CDR3 contains 13 residues. CDR3 residues: CASSLRGPTEAFF. Here the CDR3 DNA reads TGTGCCAGCAGTTTAAGGGGGCCCACTGAAGCTTTCTTT.